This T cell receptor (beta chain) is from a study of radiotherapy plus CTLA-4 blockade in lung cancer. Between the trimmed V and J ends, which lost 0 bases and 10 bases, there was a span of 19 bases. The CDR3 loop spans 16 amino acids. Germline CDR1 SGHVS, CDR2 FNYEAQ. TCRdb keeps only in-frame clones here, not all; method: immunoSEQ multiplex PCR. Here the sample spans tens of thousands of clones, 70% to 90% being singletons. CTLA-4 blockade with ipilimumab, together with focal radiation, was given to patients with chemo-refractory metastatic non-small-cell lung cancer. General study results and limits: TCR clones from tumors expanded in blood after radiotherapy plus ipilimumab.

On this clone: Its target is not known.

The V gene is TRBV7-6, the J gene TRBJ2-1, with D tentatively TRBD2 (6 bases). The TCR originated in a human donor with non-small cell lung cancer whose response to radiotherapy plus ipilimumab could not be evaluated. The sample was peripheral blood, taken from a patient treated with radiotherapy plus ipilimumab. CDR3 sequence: CASSLAGGNSAGEQFF. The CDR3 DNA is TGTGCCAGCAGCTTAGCGGGGGGAAATTCGGCGGGGGAGCAGTTCTTC. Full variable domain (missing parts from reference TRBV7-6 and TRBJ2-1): GAGVSQSPRYKVTKRGQDVALRCDPISGHVSLYWYRQALGQGPEFLTYFNYEAQQDKSGLPNDRFSAERPEGSISTLTIQRTEQRDSAMYRCASSLAGGNSAGEQFFGPGTRLTVL.